This T cell receptor (beta chain) was identified in a study of low-dose radiotherapy and immunotherapy resistance in tumors. Both TCRalpha and TCRbeta chains were reverse transcribed with V-gene-specific primers. The TCRs were subjected to amplification over around 18 PCR cycles employing a constant-region primer in conjunction with a V-primer adapter. TCRdb redid the calling of the reads with MiXCR, one entry per CDR3 protein. Of tens of thousands of distinct CDR3 sequences listed, 20% to 25% are singletons. Germline CDR1 and CDR2: MDHEN and SYDVKM. V lost 5 bases, J lost 4 bases, and 23 bases lay in between. This CDR3 is built from 17 residues. This clonotype has ten or more counts. Time point specified: after trial treatment. The treatment was: LDRT plus nivolumab, ipilimumab, low-dose cyclophosphamide and aspirin (RACIN trial). Donors were given nivolumab, ipilimumab, aspirin, low-dose cyclophosphamide and low-dose radiotherapy.

The material sequenced was PBMCs, taken after low-dose radiotherapy plus immunotherapy. This TCR came from a female donor with ovarian cancer. The V and J genes are TRBV28 and TRBJ2-5, with D maybe TRBD2 (7 bases). The CDR3 DNA reads TGTGCCAGCAGTCCCATTACCTCGCGGGGAGGGGGAGAGACCCAGTACTTC. It translates to CASSPITSRGGGETQYF. The complete variable domain, with remaining parts taken from reference TRBV28 and TRBJ2-5, reads DVKVTQSSRYLVKRTGEKVFLECVQDMDHENMFWYRQDPGLGLRLIYFSYDVKMKEKGDIPEGYSVSREKKERFSLILESASTNQTSMYLCASSPITSRGGGETQYFGPGTRLLVL.